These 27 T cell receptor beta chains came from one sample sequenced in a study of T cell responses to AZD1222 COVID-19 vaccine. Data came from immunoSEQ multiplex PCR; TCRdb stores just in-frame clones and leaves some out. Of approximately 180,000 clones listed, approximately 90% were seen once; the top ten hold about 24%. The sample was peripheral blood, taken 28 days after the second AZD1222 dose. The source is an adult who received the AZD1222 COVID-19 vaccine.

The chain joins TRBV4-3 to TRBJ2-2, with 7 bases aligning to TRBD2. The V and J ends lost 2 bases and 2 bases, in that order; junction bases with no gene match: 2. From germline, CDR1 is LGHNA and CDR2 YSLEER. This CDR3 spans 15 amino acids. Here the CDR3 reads CASSQLADNTGELFF. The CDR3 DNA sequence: TGCGCCAGCAGCCAACTAGCGGACAACACCGGGGAGCTGTTTTTT.

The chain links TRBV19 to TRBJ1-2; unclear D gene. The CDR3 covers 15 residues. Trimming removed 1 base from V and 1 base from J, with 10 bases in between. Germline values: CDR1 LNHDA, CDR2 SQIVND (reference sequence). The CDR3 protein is CASSIVGQNNYGYTF. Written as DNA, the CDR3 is TGTGCCAGTAGTATAGTAGGGCAGAATAACTATGGCTACACCTTC.

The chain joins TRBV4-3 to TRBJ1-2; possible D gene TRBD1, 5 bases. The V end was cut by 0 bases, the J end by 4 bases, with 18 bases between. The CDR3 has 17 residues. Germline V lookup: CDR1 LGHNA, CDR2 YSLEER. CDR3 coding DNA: TGCGCCAGCAGCCAAGATCGGGGAGGGGTCCTGGCCTATGGCTACACCTTC. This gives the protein CASSQDRGGVLAYGYTF.

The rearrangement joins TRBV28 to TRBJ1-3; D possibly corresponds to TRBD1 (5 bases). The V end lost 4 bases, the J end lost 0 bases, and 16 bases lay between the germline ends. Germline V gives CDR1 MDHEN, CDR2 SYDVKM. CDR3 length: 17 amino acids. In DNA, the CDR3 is TGTGCCAGCAGTTCCCCAGGGTCTCCGGACTCTGGAAACACCATATATTTT. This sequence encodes CASSSPGSPDSGNTIYF. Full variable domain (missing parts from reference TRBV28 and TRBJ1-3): DVKVTQSSRYLVKRTGEKVFLECVQDMDHENMFWYRQDPGLGLRLIYFSYDVKMKEKGDIPEGYSVSREKKERFSLILESASTNQTSMYLCASSSPGSPDSGNTIYFGEGSWLTVV.

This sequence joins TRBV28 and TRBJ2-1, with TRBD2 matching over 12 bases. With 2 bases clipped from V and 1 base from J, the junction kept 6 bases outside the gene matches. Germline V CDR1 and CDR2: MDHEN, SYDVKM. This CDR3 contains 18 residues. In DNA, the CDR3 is TGTGCCAGCAGTTTACCTAGCGGGAGGGGTGGGTCCTACAATGAGCAGTTCTTC. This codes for CASSLPSGRGGSYNEQFF.

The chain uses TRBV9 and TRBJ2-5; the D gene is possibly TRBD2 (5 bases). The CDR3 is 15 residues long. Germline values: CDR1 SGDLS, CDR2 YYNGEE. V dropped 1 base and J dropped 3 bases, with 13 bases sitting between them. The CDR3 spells CASSVTGLEEETQYF. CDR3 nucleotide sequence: TGTGCCAGCAGCGTAACGGGGTTGGAGGAAGAGACCCAGTACTTC.

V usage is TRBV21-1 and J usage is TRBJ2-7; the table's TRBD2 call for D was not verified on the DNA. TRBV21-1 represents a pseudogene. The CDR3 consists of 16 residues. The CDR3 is CASSKGAASGSYEQYF. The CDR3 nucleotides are TGTGCCAGCAGCAAAGGGGCGGCTAGCGGTTCCTACGAGCAGTACTTC.

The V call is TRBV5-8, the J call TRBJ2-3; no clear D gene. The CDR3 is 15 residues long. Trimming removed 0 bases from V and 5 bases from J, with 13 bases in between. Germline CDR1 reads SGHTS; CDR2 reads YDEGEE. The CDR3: CASSLGGTRVDTQYF. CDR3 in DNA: TGTGCCAGCAGCTTGGGAGGAACGCGTGTAGATACGCAGTATTTT.

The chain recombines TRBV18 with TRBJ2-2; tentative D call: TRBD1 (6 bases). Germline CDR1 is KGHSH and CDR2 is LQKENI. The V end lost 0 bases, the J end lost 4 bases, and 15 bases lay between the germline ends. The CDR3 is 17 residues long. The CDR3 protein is CASSPPGRTDFTGELFF. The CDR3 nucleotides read TGTGCCAGCTCACCACCAGGAAGGACAGATTTCACCGGGGAGCTGTTTTTT. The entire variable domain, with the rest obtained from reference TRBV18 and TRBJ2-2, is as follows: NAGVMQNPRHLVRRRGQEARLRCSPMKGHSHVYWYRQLPEEGLKFMVYLQKENIIDESGMPKERFSAEFPKEGPSILRIQQVVRGDSAAYFCASSPPGRTDFTGELFFGEGSRLTVL.

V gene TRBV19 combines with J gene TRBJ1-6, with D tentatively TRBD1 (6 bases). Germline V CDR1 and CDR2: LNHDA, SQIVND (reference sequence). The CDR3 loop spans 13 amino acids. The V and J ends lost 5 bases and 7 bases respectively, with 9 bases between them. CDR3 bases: TGTGCCAGTAGTGAAACAGGGAATTCACCCCTCCACTTT. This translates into CASSETGNSPLHF.

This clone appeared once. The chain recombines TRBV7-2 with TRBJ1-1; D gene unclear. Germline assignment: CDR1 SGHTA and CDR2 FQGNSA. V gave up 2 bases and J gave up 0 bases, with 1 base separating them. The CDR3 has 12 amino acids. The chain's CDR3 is CASSLMNTEAFF. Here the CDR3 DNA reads TGTGCCAGCAGCTTAATGAACACTGAAGCTTTCTTT.

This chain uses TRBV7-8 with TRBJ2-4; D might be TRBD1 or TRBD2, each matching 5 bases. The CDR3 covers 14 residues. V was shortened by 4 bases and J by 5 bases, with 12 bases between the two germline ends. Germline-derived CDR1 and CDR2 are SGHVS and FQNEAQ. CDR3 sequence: CASSSGQGENIQYF. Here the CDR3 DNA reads TGTGCCAGCAGCTCGGGGCAGGGTGAAAACATTCAGTACTTC.

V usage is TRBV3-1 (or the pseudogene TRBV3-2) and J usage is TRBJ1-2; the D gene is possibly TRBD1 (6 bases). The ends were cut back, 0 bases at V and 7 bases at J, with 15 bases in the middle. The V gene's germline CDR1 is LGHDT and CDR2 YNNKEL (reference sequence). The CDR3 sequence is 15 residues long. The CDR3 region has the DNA TGTGCCAGCAGCCAAGAACGGCAGGGGCTTTTTGGCTACACCTTC. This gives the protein CASSQERQGLFGYTF.

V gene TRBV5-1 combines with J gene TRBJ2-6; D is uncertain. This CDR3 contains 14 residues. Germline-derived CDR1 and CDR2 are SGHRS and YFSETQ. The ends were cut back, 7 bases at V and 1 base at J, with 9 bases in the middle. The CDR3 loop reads CASLASSGANVLTF. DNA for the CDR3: TGCGCCAGCCTGGCCTCTTCTGGGGCCAACGTCCTGACTTTC.

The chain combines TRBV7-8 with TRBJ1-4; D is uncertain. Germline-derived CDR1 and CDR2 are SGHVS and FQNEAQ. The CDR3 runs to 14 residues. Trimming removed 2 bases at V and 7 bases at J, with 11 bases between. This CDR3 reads CASSLIRFGEKLFF. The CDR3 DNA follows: TGTGCCAGCAGCTTAATAAGGTTTGGTGAAAAACTGTTTTTT.

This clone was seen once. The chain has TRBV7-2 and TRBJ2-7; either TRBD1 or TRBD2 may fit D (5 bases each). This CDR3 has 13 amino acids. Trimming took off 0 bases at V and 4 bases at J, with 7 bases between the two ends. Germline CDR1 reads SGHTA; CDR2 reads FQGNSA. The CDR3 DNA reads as TGTGCCAGCAGCTTAGCCGAGGGGTACGAGCAGTACTTC. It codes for CASSLAEGYEQYF. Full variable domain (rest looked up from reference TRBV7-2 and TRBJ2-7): GAGVSQSPSNKVTEKGKDVELRCDPISGHTALYWYRQSLGQGLEFLIYFQGNSAPDKSGLPSDRFSAERTGGSVSTLTIQRTQQEDSAVYLCASSLAEGYEQYFGPGTRLTVT.

CDR3 sequence (DNA): TGTGCCAGCAGTTGGACAGGGTATAATTCACCCCTCCACTTT. This gives the protein CASSWTGYNSPLHF. V is TRBV28 and J is TRBJ1-6, with TRBD1 identical over 8 bases. The CDR3 sequence is 14 residues long. Trimming at V came to 4 bases and at J to 4 bases, leaving 0 bases not matched to a gene. Germline CDR1 MDHEN, CDR2 SYDVKM.

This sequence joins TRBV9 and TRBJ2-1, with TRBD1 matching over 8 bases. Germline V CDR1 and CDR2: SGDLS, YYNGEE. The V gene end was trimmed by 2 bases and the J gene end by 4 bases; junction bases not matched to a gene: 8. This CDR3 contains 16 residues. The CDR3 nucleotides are TGTGCCAGCAGCGTTTCCGGGACAGGAGCTTACAATGAGCAGTTCTTC. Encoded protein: CASSVSGTGAYNEQFF. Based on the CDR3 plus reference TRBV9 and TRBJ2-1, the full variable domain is DSGVTQTPKHLITATGQRVTLRCSPRSGDLSVYWYQQSLDQGLQFLIQYYNGEERAKGNILERFSAQQFPDLHSELNLSSLELGDSALYFCASSVSGTGAYNEQFFGPGTRLTVL.

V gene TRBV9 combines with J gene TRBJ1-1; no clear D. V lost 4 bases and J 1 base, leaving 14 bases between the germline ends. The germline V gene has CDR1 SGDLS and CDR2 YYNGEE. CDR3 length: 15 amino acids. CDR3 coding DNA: TGTGCCAGCAGCCCGGGGAATGCCGGGAACACTGAAGCTTTCTTT. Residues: CASSPGNAGNTEAFF.

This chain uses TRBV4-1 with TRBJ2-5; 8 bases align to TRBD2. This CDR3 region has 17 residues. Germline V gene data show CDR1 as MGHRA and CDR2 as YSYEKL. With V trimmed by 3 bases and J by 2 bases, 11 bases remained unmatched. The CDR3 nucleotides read TGCGCCAGCAGCCACACTACCGGGGGGGCAAGTCAAGAGACCCAGTACTTC. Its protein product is CASSHTTGGASQETQYF.

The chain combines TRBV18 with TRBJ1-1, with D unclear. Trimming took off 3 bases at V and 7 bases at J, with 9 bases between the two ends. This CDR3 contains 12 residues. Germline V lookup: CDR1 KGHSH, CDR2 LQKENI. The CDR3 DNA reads TGTGCCAGCTCACCGTCGCGTCTTGAAGCTTTCTTT. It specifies CASSPSRLEAFF.

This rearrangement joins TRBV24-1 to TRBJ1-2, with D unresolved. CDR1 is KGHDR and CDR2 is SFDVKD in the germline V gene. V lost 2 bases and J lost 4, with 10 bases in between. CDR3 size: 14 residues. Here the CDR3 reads CATSDSKGGYGYTF. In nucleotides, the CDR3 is TGTGCCACCAGTGATTCTAAGGGTGGCTATGGCTACACCTTC.

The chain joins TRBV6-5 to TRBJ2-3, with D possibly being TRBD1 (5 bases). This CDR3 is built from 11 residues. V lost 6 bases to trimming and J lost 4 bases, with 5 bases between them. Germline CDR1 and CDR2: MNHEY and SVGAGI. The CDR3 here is CASRGPDTQYF. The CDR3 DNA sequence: TGTGCCAGCAGGGGGCCAGATACGCAGTATTTT.

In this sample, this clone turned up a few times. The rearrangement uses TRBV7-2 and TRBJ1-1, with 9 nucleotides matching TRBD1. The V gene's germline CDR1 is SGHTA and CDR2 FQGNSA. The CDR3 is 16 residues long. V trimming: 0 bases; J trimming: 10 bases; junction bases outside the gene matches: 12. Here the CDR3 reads CASSLAGWDRDRLAFF. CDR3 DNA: TGTGCCAGCAGCTTAGCGGGATGGGACAGGGATCGTCTAGCTTTCTTT.

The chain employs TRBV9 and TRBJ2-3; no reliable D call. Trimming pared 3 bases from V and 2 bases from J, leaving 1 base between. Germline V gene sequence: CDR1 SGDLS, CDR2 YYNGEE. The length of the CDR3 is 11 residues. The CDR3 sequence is CASSATDTQYF. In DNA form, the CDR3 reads TGTGCCAGCAGCGCCACAGATACGCAGTATTTT.

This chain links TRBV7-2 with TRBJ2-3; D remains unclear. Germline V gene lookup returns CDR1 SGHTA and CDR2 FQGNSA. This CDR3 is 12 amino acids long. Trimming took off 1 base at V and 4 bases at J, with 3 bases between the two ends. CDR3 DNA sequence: TGTGCCAGCAGCTTAGTGGCAGATACGCAGTATTTT. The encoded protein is CASSLVADTQYF.

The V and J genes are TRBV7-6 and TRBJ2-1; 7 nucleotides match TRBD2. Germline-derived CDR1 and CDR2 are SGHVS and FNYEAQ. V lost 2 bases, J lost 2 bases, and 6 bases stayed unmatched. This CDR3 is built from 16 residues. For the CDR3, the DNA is TGTGCCAGCAGCTTACAAGGCGGGAGCGCCTACAATGAGCAGTTCTTC. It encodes CASSLQGGSAYNEQFF.